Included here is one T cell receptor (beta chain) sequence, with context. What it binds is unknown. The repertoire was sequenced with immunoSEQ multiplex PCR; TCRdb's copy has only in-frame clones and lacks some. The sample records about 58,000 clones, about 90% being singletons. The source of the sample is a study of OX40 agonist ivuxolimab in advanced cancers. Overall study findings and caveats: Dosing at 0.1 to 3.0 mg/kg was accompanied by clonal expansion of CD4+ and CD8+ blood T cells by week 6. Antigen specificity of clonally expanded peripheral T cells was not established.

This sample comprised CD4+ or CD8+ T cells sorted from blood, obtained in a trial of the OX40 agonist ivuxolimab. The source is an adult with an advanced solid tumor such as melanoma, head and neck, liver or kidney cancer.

CDR3 nucleotide sequence: TGTGCCAGCAGTTACTCGGGAGGGACGGGCAATCAGCCCCAGCATTTT. This sequence encodes CASSYSGGTGNQPQHF. The chain links TRBV6-6 to TRBJ1-5; D is possibly TRBD1 (5 bases). The CDR3 runs 16 residues. Trimming cost V 0 bases and J 2 bases, with 11 bases left between them. The germline gives CDR1 MNHNY, CDR2 SVGAGI (reference sequence).